This T cell receptor beta chain is from a study of naive and memory T cell subsets. The CDR3 has 15 residues. Germline V CDR1 and CDR2: GTSNPN, SVGIG (reference sequence). V was pared by 4 bases and J by 7 bases, with 6 bases of the junction left unmatched. A UMI-containing oligonucleotide was joined by 3' ligation to the TCR cDNA template. Ligated cDNA underwent four rounds of PCR with nested alpha and beta constant region primers and SP2. TCRdb redid the calling of the 5' RACE reads with MiXCR, one entry per CDR3 protein. The sample has around 48,000 distinct CDR3 sequences, about 4.8% seen once; the top ten hold around 0.84%.

The chain has TRBV30 and TRBJ2-1; 14 bases map to TRBD2. This sequence originates from a female donor in good health. The CDR3 sequence: CAWTLGLAGVNEQFF. The CDR3 DNA follows: TGTGCCTGGACCTTGGGACTAGCGGGAGTGAATGAGCAGTTCTTC.